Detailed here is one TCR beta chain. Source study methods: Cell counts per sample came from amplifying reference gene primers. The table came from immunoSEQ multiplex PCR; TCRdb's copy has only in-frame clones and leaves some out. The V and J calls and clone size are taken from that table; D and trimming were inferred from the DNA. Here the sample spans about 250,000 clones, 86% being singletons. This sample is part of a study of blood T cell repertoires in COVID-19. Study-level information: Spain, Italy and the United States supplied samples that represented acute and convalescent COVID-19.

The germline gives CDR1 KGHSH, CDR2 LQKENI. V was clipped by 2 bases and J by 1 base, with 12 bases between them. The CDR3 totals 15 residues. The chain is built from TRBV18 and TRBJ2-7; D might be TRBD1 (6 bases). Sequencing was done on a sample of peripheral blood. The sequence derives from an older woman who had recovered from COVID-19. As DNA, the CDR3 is TGTGCCAGCTCACCAATTAGCAGGGGATCCTACGAGCAGTACTTC. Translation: CASSPISRGSYEQYF. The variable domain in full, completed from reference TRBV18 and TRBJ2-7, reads NAGVMQNPRHLVRRRGQEARLRCSPMKGHSHVYWYRQLPEEGLKFMVYLQKENIIDESGMPKERFSAEFPKEGPSILRIQQVVRGDSAAYFCASSPISRGSYEQYFGPGTRLTVT.